These T cell receptor beta chains were read from a single sample in a study of post-analysis software for immune sequencing data. TCRdb analysed the PCR reads with MiXCR anew, one entry per CDR3 protein. The repertoire holds about 570,000 distinct CDR3 sequences, with 34% as singletons. Material for sequencing was blood. These receptor sequences come from a girl aged 2-17 years with multiple sclerosis. Each CDR3 is given with its conserved first and last residue. The order of the fields is D gene, clone size, V gene, J gene, CDR3 protein, CDR3 DNA. D genes are given only for firm matches. Some rows have no size entry. The others give once, few or many, or a class for an expanded clone.

d_call: NA; clone_size: few; v_call: TRBV25-1; j_call: TRBJ2-7; cdr3_aa: CASSDRRVEQYF; cdr3_nt: TGTGCCAGCAGTGATCGCCGGGTCGAGCAGTACTTC
d_call: TRBD1; clone_size: once; v_call: TRBV5-1; j_call: TRBJ1-1; cdr3_aa: CASSAGTAEAFF; cdr3_nt: TGCGCCAGCAGCGCTGGGACAGCAGAAGCTTTCTTT
d_call: NA; clone_size: few; v_call: TRBV7-2; j_call: TRBJ1-5; cdr3_aa: CASSPRRGGESRPQHF; cdr3_nt: TGTGCCAGCAGCCCCCGGAGGGGGGGAGAATCACGACCCCAGCATTTT
d_call: NA; clone_size: few; v_call: TRBV11-2; j_call: TRBJ1-1; cdr3_aa: CASSLRGGRDTEAFF; cdr3_nt: TGTGCCAGCAGCTTAAGGGGGGGCAGGGATACTGAAGCTTTCTTT
d_call: TRBD1; clone_size: few; v_call: TRBV4-1; j_call: TRBJ1-1; cdr3_aa: CASSQGTGMPEAFF; cdr3_nt: TGCGCCAGCAGCCAAGGGACAGGGATGCCTGAAGCTTTCTTT
d_call: NA; clone_size: NA; v_call: TRBV11-2; j_call: TRBJ2-3; cdr3_aa: CASSAMRGTDTQYF; cdr3_nt: TGTGCCAGCAGCGCCATGCGGGGCACAGATACGCAGTATTTT
d_call: TRBD1; clone_size: few; v_call: TRBV6-1; j_call: TRBJ1-2; cdr3_aa: CASSGLTGGRSGYTF; cdr3_nt: TGTGCCAGCAGTGGTTTGACAGGGGGCAGGAGTGGCTACACCTTC
d_call: NA; clone_size: few; v_call: TRBV6-5; j_call: TRBJ2-5; cdr3_aa: CASSPTWGAETQYF; cdr3_nt: TGTGCCAGCAGTCCTACCTGGGGGGCAGAGACCCAGTACTTC
d_call: NA; clone_size: NA; v_call: TRBV25-1; j_call: TRBJ1-2; cdr3_aa: CASKRGGETDYGYTF; cdr3_nt: TGTGCCAGCAAGAGAGGGGGTGAAACAGACTATGGCTACACCTTC
d_call: NA; clone_size: few; v_call: TRBV28; j_call: TRBJ2-3; cdr3_aa: CASSARDPFGDTQYF; cdr3_nt: TGTGCCAGCAGTGCCCGGGACCCGTTTGGCGATACGCAGTATTTT
d_call: TRBD2; clone_size: once; v_call: TRBV9; j_call: TRBJ2-3; cdr3_aa: CASSVALAGVTTDTQYF; cdr3_nt: TGTGCCAGCAGCGTAGCTCTGGCGGGGGTCACCACAGATACGCAGTATTTT
d_call: NA; clone_size: many; v_call: TRBV4-1; j_call: TRBJ1-5; cdr3_aa: CASSQASHQPQHF; cdr3_nt: TGCGCCAGCAGCCAAGCGTCGCATCAGCCCCAGCATTTT
d_call: NA; clone_size: NA; v_call: TRBV3-1; j_call: TRBJ2-7; cdr3_aa: CASSQEFEQYF; cdr3_nt: TGTGCCAGCAGCCAAGAGTTCGAGCAGTACTTC
d_call: NA; clone_size: NA; v_call: TRBV19; j_call: TRBJ2-6; cdr3_aa: CASSIARRDSGANVLTF; cdr3_nt: TGTGCCAGTAGTATAGCCCGCAGGGACTCTGGGGCCAACGTCCTGACTTTC
d_call: NA; clone_size: few; v_call: TRBV29-1; j_call: TRBJ2-7; cdr3_aa: CSATGARHGIYEQYF; cdr3_nt: TGCAGCGCCACCGGGGCGAGACACGGCATCTACGAGCAGTACTTC
d_call: NA; clone_size: few; v_call: TRBV4-1; j_call: TRBJ2-5; cdr3_aa: CASSPLGAGETQYF; cdr3_nt: TGCGCCAGCAGCCCCCTGGGGGCCGGGGAGACCCAGTACTTC
d_call: NA; clone_size: NA; v_call: TRBV9; j_call: TRBJ2-1; cdr3_aa: CASTYKGGSYNEQFF; cdr3_nt: TGTGCCAGCACCTATAAGGGGGGCTCCTACAATGAGCAGTTCTTC
d_call: NA; clone_size: NA; v_call: TRBV6-2/TRBV6-3; j_call: TRBJ2-5; cdr3_aa: CASSYLLTRAFGTQYF; cdr3_nt: TGTGCCAGCAGTTACCTCCTGACTCGGGCCTTTGGGACCCAGTACTTC
d_call: TRBD1; clone_size: many; v_call: TRBV20-1; j_call: TRBJ2-7; cdr3_aa: CSARLRDRGGEQYF; cdr3_nt: TGCAGTGCTAGACTCCGGGACAGGGGAGGCGAGCAGTACTTC
d_call: NA; clone_size: few; v_call: TRBV20-1; j_call: TRBJ2-5; cdr3_aa: CSARIGSKTQYF; cdr3_nt: TGCAGTGCTAGAATAGGTAGTAAGACCCAGTACTTC
d_call: TRBD1; clone_size: NA; v_call: TRBV5-6; j_call: TRBJ1-1; cdr3_aa: CASSWDRVNTEAFF; cdr3_nt: TGTGCCAGCAGCTGGGACAGGGTGAACACTGAAGCTTTCTTT
d_call: TRBD2; clone_size: few; v_call: TRBV24-1; j_call: TRBJ2-3; cdr3_aa: CATSAAGGADTQYF; cdr3_nt: TGTGCCACCAGTGCTGCGGGGGGCGCTGATACGCAGTATTTT
d_call: TRBD1; clone_size: NA; v_call: TRBV20-1; j_call: TRBJ1-5; cdr3_aa: CSARGQANNQPQHF; cdr3_nt: TGCAGTGCTAGGGGACAGGCGAACAATCAGCCCCAGCATTTT
d_call: TRBD2; clone_size: NA; v_call: TRBV6-1; j_call: TRBJ2-5; cdr3_aa: CACRVTSGTNPGETQYF; cdr3_nt: TGTGCCTGCAGAGTGACTTCCGGGACTAACCCCGGAGAGACCCAGTACTTC
d_call: NA; clone_size: NA; v_call: TRBV5-1; j_call: TRBJ2-7; cdr3_aa: CASSLGGAAVSYEQYF; cdr3_nt: TGCGCCAGCAGCTTGGGAGGAGCTGCTGTAAGTTACGAGCAGTACTTC
d_call: NA; clone_size: NA; v_call: TRBV24-1; j_call: TRBJ2-5; cdr3_aa: CATSGTRLGTQYF; cdr3_nt: TGTGCCACCAGTGGGACCCGCCTGGGGACCCAGTACTTC
d_call: TRBD1; clone_size: NA; v_call: TRBV7-8; j_call: TRBJ2-1; cdr3_aa: CASTRQGGYEQFF; cdr3_nt: TGTGCCAGCACCAGACAGGGGGGGTATGAGCAGTTCTTC
d_call: TRBD1; clone_size: few; v_call: TRBV19; j_call: TRBJ2-3; cdr3_aa: CASSISTGASTDTQYF; cdr3_nt: TGTGCCAGTAGTATATCGACAGGGGCAAGCACAGATACGCAGTATTTT
d_call: TRBD1; clone_size: NA; v_call: TRBV28; j_call: TRBJ2-3; cdr3_aa: CASSSPLTTTGWKADTQYF; cdr3_nt: TGTGCCAGCAGTTCCCCCCTGACCACGACAGGGTGGAAAGCAGATACGCAGTATTTT
d_call: NA; clone_size: NA; v_call: TRBV20-1; j_call: TRBJ1-5; cdr3_aa: CSARDVGSNYGPQHF; cdr3_nt: TGCAGTGCTAGAGATGTAGGGTCAAATTACGGGCCCCAGCATTTT
d_call: NA; clone_size: once; v_call: TRBV11-2; j_call: TRBJ1-4; cdr3_aa: CASSLQTGWANEKLFF; cdr3_nt: TGTGCCAGCAGCTTGCAAACAGGGTGGGCTAATGAAAAACTGTTTTTT
d_call: NA; clone_size: few; v_call: TRBV7-8; j_call: TRBJ1-1; cdr3_aa: CASSPSMNTEAFF; cdr3_nt: TGTGCCAGCAGCCCCTCTATGAACACTGAAGCTTTCTTT
d_call: NA; clone_size: NA; v_call: TRBV6-5; j_call: TRBJ2-7; cdr3_aa: CASTGLNYNEQYF; cdr3_nt: TGTGCCAGCACCGGCCTAAACTACAATGAGCAGTACTTC
d_call: TRBD2; clone_size: once; v_call: TRBV20-1; j_call: TRBJ2-3; cdr3_aa: CSARDRRGGTDTQYF; cdr3_nt: TGCAGTGCTAGAGATCGGCGGGGGGGGACAGATACGCAGTATTTT
d_call: NA; clone_size: NA; v_call: TRBV20-1; j_call: TRBJ1-2; cdr3_aa: CSAMEQTLYGYTF; cdr3_nt: TGCAGTGCTATGGAGCAAACCCTCTATGGCTACACCTTC
d_call: NA; clone_size: NA; v_call: TRBV11-2; j_call: TRBJ2-3; cdr3_aa: CASSPPSRDADTQYF; cdr3_nt: TGTGCCAGCAGCCCCCCTAGCCGGGACGCAGATACGCAGTATTTT
d_call: NA; clone_size: few; v_call: TRBV7-9; j_call: TRBJ2-5; cdr3_aa: CASEAFVYEQYF; cdr3_nt: TGTGCCAGCGAAGCTTTCGTGTATGAGCAGTACTTC
d_call: NA; clone_size: NA; v_call: TRBV25-1; j_call: TRBJ1-1; cdr3_aa: CASRGPANTEAFF; cdr3_nt: TGTGCCAGCAGGGGACCCGCGAACACTGAAGCTTTCTTT
d_call: NA; clone_size: many; v_call: TRBV20-1; j_call: TRBJ2-5; cdr3_aa: CSARDLAGETQYF; cdr3_nt: TGCAGTGCTAGAGATTTGGCGGGGGAGACCCAGTACTTC
d_call: NA; clone_size: few; v_call: TRBV4-1; j_call: TRBJ2-1; cdr3_aa: CASSQDSRGLSYNEQFF; cdr3_nt: TGCGCCAGCAGCCAAGATTCGCGGGGTCTCTCCTACAATGAGCAGTTCTTC
d_call: NA; clone_size: few; v_call: TRBV4-1; j_call: TRBJ2-7; cdr3_aa: CASSQVTNRNYEQYF; cdr3_nt: TGCGCCAGCAGCCAAGTGACCAACAGGAACTACGAGCAGTACTTC
d_call: TRBD2; clone_size: NA; v_call: TRBV3-1; j_call: TRBJ2-5; cdr3_aa: CASSQDLAGVLQETQYF; cdr3_nt: TGTGCCAGCAGCCAAGACCTAGCGGGGGTCCTACAAGAGACCCAGTACTTC
d_call: NA; clone_size: few; v_call: TRBV4-1; j_call: TRBJ1-6; cdr3_aa: CASSQEDGTSPLHF; cdr3_nt: TGCGCCAGCAGCCAAGAAGACGGCACTTCACCCCTCCACTTT
d_call: TRBD1; clone_size: few; v_call: TRBV3-1; j_call: TRBJ1-2; cdr3_aa: CASRPGTGWISLRGYTF; cdr3_nt: TGTGCCAGCAGACCCGGGACAGGGTGGATTAGTCTACGTGGCTACACCTTC
d_call: NA; clone_size: NA; v_call: TRBV10-1; j_call: TRBJ2-7; cdr3_aa: CATSQGGSYEQYF; cdr3_nt: TGCGCCACCAGTCAGGGGGGGTCCTACGAGCAGTACTTC
d_call: TRBD2; clone_size: few; v_call: TRBV20-1; j_call: TRBJ2-1; cdr3_aa: CSARGAGGIEQFF; cdr3_nt: TGCAGTGCGAGAGGGGCGGGGGGAATTGAGCAGTTCTTC
d_call: TRBD1; clone_size: NA; v_call: TRBV7-9; j_call: TRBJ1-6; cdr3_aa: CASKGQGFGNSPLHF; cdr3_nt: TGTGCCAGCAAGGGACAGGGGTTTGGCAATTCACCCCTCCACTTT
d_call: NA; clone_size: NA; v_call: TRBV4-2; j_call: TRBJ2-5; cdr3_aa: CASSQSLLEETQYF; cdr3_nt: TGTGCCAGCAGCCAATCGCTCTTAGAGGAGACCCAGTACTTC
d_call: NA; clone_size: few; v_call: TRBV5-1; j_call: TRBJ2-5; cdr3_aa: CASSGQGDSPEETQYF; cdr3_nt: TGCGCCAGCAGCGGGCAGGGGGACTCACCGGAGGAGACCCAGTACTTC
d_call: NA; clone_size: NA; v_call: TRBV5-5; j_call: TRBJ2-7; cdr3_aa: CASSPEAGASYEQYF; cdr3_nt: TGTGCCAGCAGCCCCGAGGCCGGAGCCTCCTACGAGCAGTACTTC
d_call: NA; clone_size: few; v_call: TRBV4-1; j_call: TRBJ1-2; cdr3_aa: CASSQATADGYTF; cdr3_nt: TGCGCCAGCAGCCAGGCGACGGCGGATGGCTACACCTTC
d_call: NA; clone_size: few; v_call: TRBV5-1; j_call: TRBJ2-2; cdr3_aa: CASSLLHRAAGELFF; cdr3_nt: TGCGCCAGCAGCTTGCTTCACAGGGCAGCGGGGGAGCTGTTTTTT
d_call: TRBD2; clone_size: NA; v_call: TRBV11-2; j_call: TRBJ2-1; cdr3_aa: CASSFITGGLGVYEQFF; cdr3_nt: TGTGCCAGCAGCTTTATAACCGGAGGACTAGGTGTATATGAGCAGTTCTTC